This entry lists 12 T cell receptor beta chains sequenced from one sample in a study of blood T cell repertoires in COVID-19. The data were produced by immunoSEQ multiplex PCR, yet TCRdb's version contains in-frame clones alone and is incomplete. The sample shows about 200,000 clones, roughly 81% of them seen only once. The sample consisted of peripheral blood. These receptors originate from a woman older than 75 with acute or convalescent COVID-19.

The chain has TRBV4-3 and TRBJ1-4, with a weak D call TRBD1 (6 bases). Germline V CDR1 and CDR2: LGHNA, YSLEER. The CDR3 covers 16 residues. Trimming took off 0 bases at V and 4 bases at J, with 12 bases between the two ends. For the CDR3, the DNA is TGCGCCAGCAGCCAAGATTTAGCAGGGGATAATGAAAAACTGTTTTTT. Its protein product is CASSQDLAGDNEKLFF.

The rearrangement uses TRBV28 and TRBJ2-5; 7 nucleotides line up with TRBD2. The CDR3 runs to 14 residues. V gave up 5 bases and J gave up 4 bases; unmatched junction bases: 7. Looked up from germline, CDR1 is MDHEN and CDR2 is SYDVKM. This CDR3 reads CASSTRAGRETQYF. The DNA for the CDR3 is TGTGCCAGCAGTACTCGAGCGGGAAGAGAGACCCAGTACTTC. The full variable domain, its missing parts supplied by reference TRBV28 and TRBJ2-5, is DVKVTQSSRYLVKRTGEKVFLECVQDMDHENMFWYRQDPGLGLRLIYFSYDVKMKEKGDIPEGYSVSREKKERFSLILESASTNQTSMYLCASSTRAGRETQYFGPGTRLLVL.

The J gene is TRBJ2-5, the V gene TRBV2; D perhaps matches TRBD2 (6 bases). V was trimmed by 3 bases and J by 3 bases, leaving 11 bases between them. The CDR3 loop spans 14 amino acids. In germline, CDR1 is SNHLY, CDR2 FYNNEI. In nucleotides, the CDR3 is TGTGCCAGCAGTGACTCTGGGGGGAAAGAGACCCAGTACTTC. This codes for CASSDSGGKETQYF.

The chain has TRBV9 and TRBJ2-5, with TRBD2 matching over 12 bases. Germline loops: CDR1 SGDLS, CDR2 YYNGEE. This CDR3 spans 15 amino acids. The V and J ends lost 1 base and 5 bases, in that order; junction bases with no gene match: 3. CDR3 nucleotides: TGTGCCAGCAGCGTAACAACTAGCGGGAGGGAGACCCAGTACTTC. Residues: CASSVTTSGRETQYF.

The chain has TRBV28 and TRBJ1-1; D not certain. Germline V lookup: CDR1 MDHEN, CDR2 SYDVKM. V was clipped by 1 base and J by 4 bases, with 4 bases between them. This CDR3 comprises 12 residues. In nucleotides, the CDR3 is TGTGCCAGCAGTTTATCTTTCACTGAAGCTTTCTTT. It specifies CASSLSFTEAFF. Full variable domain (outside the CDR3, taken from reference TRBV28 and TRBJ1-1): DVKVTQSSRYLVKRTGEKVFLECVQDMDHENMFWYRQDPGLGLRLIYFSYDVKMKEKGDIPEGYSVSREKKERFSLILESASTNQTSMYLCASSLSFTEAFFGQGTRLTVV.

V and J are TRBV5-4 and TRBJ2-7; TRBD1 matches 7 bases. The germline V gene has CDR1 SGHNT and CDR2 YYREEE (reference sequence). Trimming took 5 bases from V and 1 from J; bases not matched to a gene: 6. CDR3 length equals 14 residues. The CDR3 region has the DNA TGTGCCAGCAGGTGGGACAGTAGGTCCTACGAGCAGTACTTC. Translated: CASRWDSRSYEQYF.

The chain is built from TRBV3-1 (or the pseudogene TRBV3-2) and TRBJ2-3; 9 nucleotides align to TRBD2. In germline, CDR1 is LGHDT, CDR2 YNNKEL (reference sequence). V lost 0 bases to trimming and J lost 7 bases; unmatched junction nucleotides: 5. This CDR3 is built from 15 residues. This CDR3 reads CASSQDRGRANTQYF. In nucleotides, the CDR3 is TGTGCCAGCAGCCAAGATCGCGGGAGGGCGAATACGCAGTATTTT.

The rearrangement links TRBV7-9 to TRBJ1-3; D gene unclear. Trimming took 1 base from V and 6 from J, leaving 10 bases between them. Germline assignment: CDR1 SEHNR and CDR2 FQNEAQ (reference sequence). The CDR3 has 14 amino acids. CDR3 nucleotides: TGTGCCAGCAGCTTAGTGTCAGTTCAAAACACCATATATTTT. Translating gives CASSLVSVQNTIYF. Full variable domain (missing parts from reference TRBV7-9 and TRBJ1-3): DTGVSQNPRHKITKRGQNVTFRCDPISEHNRLYWYRQTLGQGPEFLTYFQNEAQLEKSRLLSDRFSAERPKGSFSTLEIQRTEQGDSAMYLCASSLVSVQNTIYFGEGSWLTVV.

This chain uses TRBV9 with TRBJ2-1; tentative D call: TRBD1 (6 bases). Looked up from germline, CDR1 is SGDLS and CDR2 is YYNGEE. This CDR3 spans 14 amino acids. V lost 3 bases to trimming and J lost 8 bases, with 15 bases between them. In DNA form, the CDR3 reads TGTGCCAGCAGCGCACCAACAGGGCTGGATGAGCAGTTCTTC. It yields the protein CASSAPTGLDEQFF.

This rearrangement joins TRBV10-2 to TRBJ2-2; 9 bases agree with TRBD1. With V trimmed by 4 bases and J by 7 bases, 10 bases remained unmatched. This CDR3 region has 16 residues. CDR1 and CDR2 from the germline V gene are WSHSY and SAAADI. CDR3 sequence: CASSGPGTGLHGELFF. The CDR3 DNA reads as TGCGCCAGCAGTGGCCCCGGGACAGGGCTTCACGGGGAGCTGTTTTTT.

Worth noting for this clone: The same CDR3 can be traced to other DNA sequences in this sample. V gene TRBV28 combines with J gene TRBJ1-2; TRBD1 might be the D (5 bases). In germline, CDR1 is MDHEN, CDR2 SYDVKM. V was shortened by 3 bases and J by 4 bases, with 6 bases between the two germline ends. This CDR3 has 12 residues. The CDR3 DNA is TGTGCCAGCAGTTTCACAGGCTATGGCTACACCTTC. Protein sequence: CASSFTGYGYTF.

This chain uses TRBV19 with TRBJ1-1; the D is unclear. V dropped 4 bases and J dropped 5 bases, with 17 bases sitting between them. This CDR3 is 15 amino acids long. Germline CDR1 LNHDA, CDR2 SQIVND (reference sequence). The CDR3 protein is CASSKDAEGGTEAFF. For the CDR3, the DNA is TGTGCCAGTAGTAAAGACGCGGAGGGAGGAACTGAAGCTTTCTTT.